This passage covers 29 T cell receptor beta chains from one sample sequenced in a study of T cell clonality in common variable immunodeficiency. Regarding the study as a whole: Fewer deletions and N-nucleotide insertions were reportedly seen in common variable immunodeficiency TCR beta sequences.

The antigens for these receptors are not known. Only in-frame clones appear in the TCRdb table, and some are missing; sequencing was by immunoSEQ multiplex PCR. Observed are roughly 32,000 clones, no singletons, with the top ten taking less than 30%. Sequencing was performed on peripheral blood mononuclear cells. These receptors were taken from a human donor with common variable immunodeficiency.

The table lists this clone with a few counts. Read sequence stops 3 residues before the CDR3 end, and the germline J gene provides the missing end. V usage is TRBV18 and J usage is TRBJ2-7; TRBD1 is a possible D gene (6 bases). Between the trimmed V and J ends, which lost 3 bases and 1 base, there was a span of 10 bases. The CDR3 runs to 14 residues. CDR1 is KGHSH and CDR2 is LQKENI in the germline V gene. The DNA read from the CDR3 is TGTGCCAGCTCACCGTGGGGGCAATCCTACGAG. It specifies CASSPWGQSYE. The entire CDR3 protein reads CASSPWGQSYEQYF. Full variable domain (missing parts from reference TRBV18 and TRBJ2-7): NAGVMQNPRHLVRRRGQEARLRCSPMKGHSHVYWYRQLPEEGLKFMVYLQKENIIDESGMPKERFSAEFPKEGPSILRIQQVVRGDSAAYFCASSPWGQSYEQYFGPGTRLTVT.

In regard to this clone: The read comes to an end 3 residues before the CDR3 does, leaving the germline J gene to fill in the end. The V call is TRBV30, the J call TRBJ2-6; D call uncertain. CDR1 is GTSNPN, CDR2 SVGIG, per germline (reference sequence). The CDR3 runs to 15 residues. V lost 4 bases to trimming and J lost 0 bases, with 10 bases between them. Partial CDR3 DNA: TGTGCCTGGAAGGCCCCGGGCTCTGGGGCCAACGTC. Amino acid sequence: CAWKAPGSGANV. The entire CDR3 is CAWKAPGSGANVLTF.

This clone was detected ten times or more. Coverage ceases 3 residues before the CDR3 finishes, and the germline J gene fills in the end. The gene calls are TRBV2 and TRBJ1-2, with a tentative D call TRBD1 (5 bases). The CDR3 is 14 residues long. Trimming removed 6 bases at V and 2 bases at J, with 13 bases between. Germline V gene data show CDR1 as SNHLY and CDR2 as FYNNEI. The covered CDR3 bases are TGTGCCAGCAGGCCGCCGGGGGGAAACTATGGC. Amino acid sequence: CASRPPGGNYG. From start to end, the CDR3 is CASRPPGGNYGYTF.

This clone has only a few counts. The observed sequence ends 3 residues before the CDR3 terminus, with the missing tail filled in from the germline J gene. V is TRBV6-1 and J is TRBJ2-5, with a possible D match to TRBD2 (6 bases). CDR1 and CDR2 from the germline V gene are MNHNS and SASEGT. Trimming took 0 bases from V and 5 from J, leaving 16 bases between them. The CDR3 runs 16 residues. Here the CDR3 reads CASSEAHIRGRETQYF. CDR3 DNA, as far as it was read: TGTGCCAGCAGTGAAGCGCACATACGGGGGAGGGAGACC.

About this clone itself: The CDR3 end falls 3 residues outside the read, so it is completed with the germline J gene. This chain uses TRBV7-2 with TRBJ2-7; 10 bases are shared with TRBD1. Germline-derived CDR1 and CDR2 are SGHTA and FQGNSA. The ends lost 5 bases at V and 3 bases at J; junction bases unmatched: 7. This CDR3 has 15 amino acids. The CDR3: CASSPAGQGIYEQYF. The sequenced CDR3 bases are TGTGCCAGCAGCCCAGCGGGACAGGGGATCTACGAG.

This clone was observed at least ten times. The read gets to within 3 residues of the CDR3 end, and the germline J gene fills in the rest. The chain links TRBV18 to TRBJ1-2; a possible D gene is TRBD1 (6 bases). Germline V gene lookup returns CDR1 KGHSH and CDR2 LQKENI. CDR3 length: 15 amino acids. V lost 1 base and J 6 bases, leaving 15 bases between the germline ends. The CDR3 DNA, read in part, is TGTGCCAGCTCACCACGGGGGCAGCCCCGGGATGGC. This codes for CASSPRGQPRDG. The full CDR3 reads CASSPRGQPRDGYTF.

This clone was counted many times. The CDR3 end is not reached by the read, which stops 3 residues before it; the germline J gene fills it in. J is TRBJ2-3 and V is TRBV19; TRBD1 agrees at 7 bases. This CDR3 has 17 amino acids. V lost 2 bases and J lost 1; bases outside the gene matches: 9. Germline V lookup: CDR1 LNHDA, CDR2 SQIVND (reference sequence). The chain's CDR3 is CASSILQGFPGTDTQYF. Partial CDR3 DNA: TGTGCCAGTAGTATACTACAGGGGTTCCCGGGCACAGATACG.

This clone was seen ten or more times. The read ends 3 residues shy of where the CDR3 ends; the end is completed using the germline J gene. The V gene is TRBV5-1, the J gene TRBJ2-1, with D maybe TRBD2 (6 bases). The germline V gene has CDR1 SGHRS and CDR2 YFSETQ. This CDR3 has 15 residues. V was cut by 4 bases and J by 4 bases, with 15 bases left in between. The sequenced CDR3 bases are TGCGCCAGCAGCGTTGGTAGGGCGGGGTACAATGAG. As protein: CASSVGRAGYNE. The full CDR3 reads CASSVGRAGYNEQFF.

This clone was observed many times. Read sequence stops 3 residues before the CDR3 end, and the germline J gene provides the missing end. V gene TRBV30 combines with J gene TRBJ2-2; weak D call: TRBD2 (6 bases). The CDR3 length is 12 residues. Germline V gene data show CDR1 as GTSNPN and CDR2 as SVGIG (reference sequence). Trimming took off 5 bases at V and 6 bases at J, with 10 bases between the two ends. The part of the CDR3 DNA that was read is TGTGCCTGGGCGCGGGGAGCCGGGGAG. Protein: CAWARGAGE. The full-length CDR3 reads as CAWARGAGELFF.

This clone was observed many times. The CDR3 end lies 3 residues beyond the end of the read and is filled in from the germline J gene. This chain uses TRBV30 with TRBJ2-7; D call uncertain. V shed 1 base and J shed 3 bases, with 7 bases lying between them. Germline lookup yields CDR1 GTSNPN and CDR2 SVGIG (reference sequence). The CDR3 runs 12 residues. Here the CDR3 reads CAWSAFSYEQYF. The CDR3 bases that were read are TGTGCCTGGAGTGCATTCAGCTACGAG.

There are many counts of this clone. CDR3 region: CASSSRFVTGLNPDGYTF. Partial CDR3 DNA: TGTGCCAGCAGCTCCCGCTTTGTAACAGGGCTAAATCCGGATGGC. This chain joins TRBV7-8 and TRBJ1-2, with D possibly being TRBD1 (6 bases). The read stops 3 residues short of the end of the CDR3; the missing end is completed from the germline J gene. This CDR3 spans 18 amino acids. V was cut by 4 bases and J by 6 bases, with 27 bases left in between. Germline CDR1 and CDR2: SGHVS and FQNEAQ.

About this clone: The read ends 3 residues shy of where the CDR3 ends; the end is completed using the germline J gene. The chain recombines TRBV20-1 with TRBJ1-5; a weak D match, TRBD1 (5 bases). Per germline, CDR1 DFQATT and CDR2 SNEGSKA (reference sequence). The CDR3 has 15 amino acids. The ends were cut back, 3 bases at V and 6 bases at J, with 18 bases in the middle. The CDR3 here is CSARRPGGVGQPQHF. The covered CDR3 bases are TGCAGTGCTAGGCGCCCGGGGGGGGTGGGTCAGCCC.

As for this clone: Coverage ceases 3 residues before the CDR3 finishes, and the germline J gene fills in the end. This rearrangement joins TRBV11-3 to TRBJ1-1; a weak D match, TRBD1 (5 bases). Germline values: CDR1 SGHNT, CDR2 YENEEA. The CDR3 covers 12 residues. CDR3 in amino acids: CASSLEGGRAFF. CDR3 bases read: TGTGCCAGCAGCTTAGAGGGGGGAAGA.

In this sample, this clone turned up a few times. The CDR3 extends 3 residues past the end of the read, so its final part is completed from the germline J gene. The V gene is TRBV20-1, the J gene TRBJ2-3; TRBD2 might be the D (5 bases). Deletions cut 0 bases from V and 4 bases from J, with 11 bases between. The CDR3 is 14 amino acids. In germline, CDR1 is DFQATT, CDR2 SNEGSKA (reference sequence). This chain's CDR3 is CSAREGSAADTQYF. The DNA read from the CDR3 is TGCAGTGCTAGAGAGGGTAGCGCAGCAGATACG.

At least ten counts were recorded for this clone. Read sequence stops 3 residues before the CDR3 end, and the germline J gene provides the missing end. The chain recombines TRBV5-1 with TRBJ1-5; 7 bases match TRBD1. Germline-derived CDR1 and CDR2 are SGHRS and YFSETQ. The CDR3 totals 14 residues. CDR3 bases read: TGCGCCAGCAGCTCCACCGACAGGGCAGGCCCC. Protein product: CASSSTDRAGP. The CDR3 reads in full as CASSSTDRAGPQHF.

This clone was recorded many times. The CDR3 extends 3 residues past the end of the read, so its final part is completed from the germline J gene. The chain links TRBV19 to TRBJ2-2, with 10 bases aligning to TRBD1. In germline, CDR1 is LNHDA, CDR2 SQIVND (reference sequence). V was pared by 4 bases and J by 6 bases, with 5 bases of the junction left unmatched. The CDR3 has 15 residues. The sequenced part of the CDR3 DNA is TGTGCCAGTAGTACGGGACAGGGGATCTCCGGGGAG. Its translation is CASSTGQGISGE. The full CDR3 reads CASSTGQGISGELFF.

This clone has just a few counts. The read terminates 3 residues before the CDR3 end, so the remaining end is supplied by the germline J gene. The V and J genes are TRBV30 and TRBJ1-5, with TRBD1 as a possible D gene (5 bases). Between the trimmed V and J ends, which lost 5 bases and 9 bases, there was a span of 14 bases. The CDR3 has 12 amino acids. Germline CDR1 GTSNPN, CDR2 SVGIG (reference sequence). The CDR3 DNA, read in part, is TGTGCCTGGGGAGAGTGGGGCCGGCCC. Translation gives CAWGEWGRP. The complete CDR3 reads CAWGEWGRPQHF.

This clone was found a few times. The read ends 3 residues early relative to the CDR3; the germline J gene fills the gap. The rearrangement uses TRBV18 and TRBJ2-7; D is undetermined. The germline CDR1 and CDR2 sequences are KGHSH and LQKENI. The CDR3 is made up of 15 amino acids. Trimming shortened V by 1 base and J by 2 bases, and 12 bases separated the two germline ends. CDR3: CASSPHSIPTYEQYF. The sequenced CDR3 bases are TGTGCCAGCTCACCACACAGCATACCAACCTACGAG.

There are a few counts of this clone. The read terminates 3 residues ahead of where the CDR3 ends, so the germline J gene completes it. The chain employs TRBV2 and TRBJ2-5; 11 bases map to TRBD2. CDR3 size: 17 residues. The germline CDR1 and CDR2 sequences are SNHLY and FYNNEI. V gave up 5 bases and J gave up 0 bases; unmatched junction bases: 8. The CDR3 protein is CASSQIAGGEYQETQYF. Incomplete CDR3 DNA: TGTGCCAGCAGTCAAATAGCGGGGGGGGAGTACCAAGAGACC.

This clone was observed a handful of times. The sequence runs out 3 residues before the end of the CDR3; the remainder is reconstructed from the germline J gene. J is TRBJ2-7 and V is TRBV6-2 or TRBV6-3; D may be TRBD2 (6 bases). Germline assignment: CDR1 MNHEY and CDR2 SVGEGT. CDR3 length: 15 residues. The V gene lost 0 bases and the J gene lost 3 bases, with 12 bases spanning the gap. The part of the CDR3 DNA that was read is TGTGCCAGCAGTTACTCCTGGATTAGCGGCTACGAG. Protein product: CASSYSWISGYE. The whole CDR3 is CASSYSWISGYEQYF.

Notes on this clone: The read falls 3 residues short of the CDR3 end, and the missing part is taken from the germline J gene. The rearrangement uses TRBV6-2 or TRBV6-3 and TRBJ1-1; possible D gene TRBD1, 5 bases. CDR3 size: 14 residues. CDR1 is MNHEY and CDR2 is SVGEGT in the germline V gene. Trimming left V 10 bases short and J 0 bases short, with 15 bases between. CDR3 DNA, as far as it was read: TGTGCCATCCAGCCAGGGACTTTGAACACTGAA. Translation gives CAIQPGTLNTE. The entire CDR3 reads CAIQPGTLNTEAFF.

As to this clone: The CDR3 extends 3 residues past the end of the read, so its final part is completed from the germline J gene. The V call is TRBV6-1, the J call TRBJ2-1; D is undetermined. CDR3 length: 15 amino acids. Trimming shortened V by 1 base and J by 1 base, and 8 bases separated the two germline ends. The V gene's germline CDR1 is MNHNS and CDR2 SASEGT. CDR3 DNA (partial): TGTGCCAGCAGTGAAGGGCAGGTATCCTACAATGAG. Translation: CASSEGQVSYNE. The whole CDR3 is CASSEGQVSYNEQFF.

On this clone itself: The CDR3 end is not reached by the read, which stops 3 residues before it; the germline J gene fills it in. The chain joins TRBV20-1 to TRBJ2-7; maybe TRBD2 (6 bases). Looked up from germline, CDR1 is DFQATT and CDR2 is SNEGSKA (reference sequence). The length of the CDR3 is 14 residues. Trimming left V 2 bases short and J 2 bases short, with 13 bases between. Partial CDR3 DNA: TGCAGTGCTAGACCGGGGGACCGAACCTACGAG. Its protein is CSARPGDRTYE. The full CDR3 protein reads CSARPGDRTYEQYF.

To note about this clone: The sequence runs out 3 residues before the end of the CDR3; the remainder is reconstructed from the germline J gene. V and J are TRBV20-1 and TRBJ2-5; 7 bases are a match to TRBD1. This CDR3 has 15 amino acids. With V trimmed by 5 bases and J by 1 base, 10 bases remained unmatched. Germline loops: CDR1 DFQATT, CDR2 SNEGSKA (reference sequence). CDR3 sequence: CSAPRPGTAQETQYF. The part of the CDR3 DNA that was read is TGCAGTGCTCCACGCCCCGGGACAGCCCAAGAGACC.

This clone came up a few times. Read sequence stops 3 residues before the CDR3 end, and the germline J gene provides the missing end. The J gene is TRBJ1-5, the V gene TRBV7-9, with D perhaps TRBD1 (5 bases). Germline-derived CDR1 and CDR2 are SEHNR and FQNEAQ (reference sequence). Between the trimmed V and J ends, which lost 5 bases and 7 bases, there was a span of 12 bases. The CDR3 consists of 13 residues. CDR3 amino acids: CASSGGVGQPQHF. The sequenced CDR3 bases are TGTGCCAGCAGCGGGGGGGTAGGGCAGCCC. The full variable domain, with the rest looked up from reference TRBV7-9 and TRBJ1-5, is DTGVSQNPRHKITKRGQNVTFRCDPISEHNRLYWYRQTLGQGPEFLTYFQNEAQLEKSRLLSDRFSAERPKGSFSTLEIQRTEQGDSAMYLCASSGGVGQPQHFGDGTRLSIL.

The sample holds a few counts of this clone. The read comes to an end 3 residues before the CDR3 does, leaving the germline J gene to fill in the end. J is TRBJ2-1 and V is TRBV11-2; the match to TRBD2 covers 10 bases. After removal of 5 bases from V and 4 bases from J, the junction contained 2 bases not matched to a gene. CDR3 length: 14 amino acids. Germline CDR1 SGHAT, CDR2 FQNNGV. Here the CDR3 reads CASSATSGYNEQFF. Incomplete CDR3 DNA: TGTGCCAGCAGCGCGACTAGCGGGTACAATGAG.

This clone was seen only a few times. The read terminates 3 residues before the CDR3 end, so the remaining end is supplied by the germline J gene. The genes are TRBV30 and TRBJ2-7, with a tentative D call TRBD2 (7 bases). Germline lookup yields CDR1 GTSNPN and CDR2 SVGIG (reference sequence). Trimming stripped 0 bases from V and 4 bases from J, with 13 bases between. This CDR3 is built from 14 residues. The chain's CDR3 is CAWSVGGSGYEQYF. The DNA read from the CDR3 is TGTGCCTGGAGTGTAGGGGGTAGCGGGTACGAG.

In its sample, this clone was seen many times. The read terminates 3 residues before the CDR3 end, so the remaining end is supplied by the germline J gene. The genes are TRBV18 and TRBJ2-3; 7 bases align to TRBD1. J was trimmed by 3 bases and V by 3 bases; bases with no gene match: 3. CDR1 is KGHSH and CDR2 is LQKENI in the germline V gene. This CDR3 is 14 amino acids long. The CDR3 is CASSPDRITDTQYF. The sequenced part of the CDR3 DNA is TGTGCCAGCTCACCGGACAGGATAACAGATACG.

As regards this clone: With the read ending 3 residues before the CDR3 end, the germline J gene is used to fill in that end. V is TRBV6-1 and J is TRBJ2-3; D not certain. The CDR3 contains 14 residues. Trimming pared 3 bases from V and 8 bases from J, leaving 15 bases between. The germline V gene has CDR1 MNHNS and CDR2 SASEGT. The part of the CDR3 DNA that was read is TGTGCCAGCAGTGATGGGCCCCTTAGAGGTACG. It is translated as CASSDGPLRGT. The whole CDR3 sequence is CASSDGPLRGTQYF.